A selection of T cell receptor beta chains follows, all from one sample in a study of cytomegalovirus exposure and HLA in healthy donors. The repertoire was sequenced with immunoSEQ multiplex PCR; TCRdb's copy has only in-frame clones and lacks some. The sample consists of approximately 200,000 clones, more than 75% of them appearing once. Input material: PBMCs. Receptors originate from a human donor in good health. The CDR3 runs from the conserved cysteine through the conserved F or W. Each record gives: V gene, J gene, D gene, clone size, CDR3 DNA, CDR3 protein. A D gene is named only where the DNA matches it firmly. Not every row has a clone size; where given, it reads once, few, many or a size class.

v_gene: TRBV7-9; j_gene: TRBJ1-2; d_gene: TRBD1; abundance: .; CDR3nt: TGTTCCAGCAGCTCTGGGACAGCTTTTAACTATGGCTACACCTTC; CDR3aa: CSSSSGTAFNYGYTF
v_gene: TRBV2; j_gene: TRBJ2-7; d_gene: .; abundance: few; CDR3nt: TGTGCCAGCAGCGACTACTACGAGCAGTACTTC; CDR3aa: CASSDYYEQYF
v_gene: TRBV5-4; j_gene: TRBJ2-2; d_gene: TRBD1; abundance: .; CDR3nt: TGTGCCAGCAGCTTGGACAGGGGGCGCGACGGGGAGCTGTTTTTT; CDR3aa: CASSLDRGRDGELFF
v_gene: TRBV6-6; j_gene: TRBJ1-1; d_gene: .; abundance: .; CDR3nt: TGTGCCAGCAGTGTTCGACAGAGGGGGACTGAAGCTTTCTTT; CDR3aa: CASSVRQRGTEAFF
v_gene: TRBV27; j_gene: TRBJ1-5; d_gene: .; abundance: .; CDR3nt: TGTGCCAGCAGTTTATTGGGGCCCCGAGCCTTGGGGAATCAGCCCCAGCATTTT; CDR3aa: CASSLLGPRALGNQPQHF
v_gene: TRBV6-5; j_gene: TRBJ1-2; d_gene: .; abundance: .; CDR3nt: TGTGCCAGCAGTTTGACGGGGAGGGATGGCTACACCTTC; CDR3aa: CASSLTGRDGYTF
v_gene: TRBV5-1; j_gene: TRBJ2-5; d_gene: .; abundance: .; CDR3nt: TGCGCCAGCAGCTCAGGACAGTACCAAGAGACCCAGTACTTC; CDR3aa: CASSSGQYQETQYF
v_gene: TRBV6-4; j_gene: TRBJ2-1; d_gene: TRBD2; abundance: .; CDR3nt: TGTGCCAGCAGTGAGAGCGGGGGAGGGGTCAATGAGCAGTTCTTC; CDR3aa: CASSESGGGVNEQFF
v_gene: TRBV5-1; j_gene: TRBJ2-1; d_gene: TRBD2; abundance: .; CDR3nt: TGCGCCAGCAGCCCGGGACTAGCGGAGAGGGATGAGCAGTTCTTC; CDR3aa: CASSPGLAERDEQFF
v_gene: TRBV7-9; j_gene: TRBJ1-2; d_gene: .; abundance: once; CDR3nt: TGTTCCAGCAGCCACACTTTCTTTGCACAGGGTAACTATGGCTACACCTTC; CDR3aa: CSSSHTFFAQGNYGYTF